Listed below are T cell receptor beta chains from one sample, sequenced in a study of T-cell memory formation after mild COVID-19. TCRdb reprocessed the 5' RACE reads with MiXCR, giving one entry per CDR3 protein. The table includes under 300,000 distinct CDR3 sequences, roughly 9.4% detected once. What was sequenced was PBMCs or a T cell subset sorted from them (not recorded which). All receptors come from a man younger than 35 who had mild COVID-19 (a few samples of this study predate the infection). Cell type and time point are not known. The CDR3 runs from the conserved cysteine through the conserved F or W.

>TRBV30
CACSFLDTQYF
>TRBV7-2
CASSTTVNTEAFF
>TRBV29-1
CSVERVNEKLFF
>TRBV9
CASSTRRGQGDNEQFF
>TRBV7-3
CASSPRGGGLEETQYF
>TRBV5-5
CASSTWTVLAYEQYF
>TRBV5-1
CASSLDGVTLFF
>TRBV4-2
CASSQSDWVGPRDGRDNEQFF
>TRBV7-2
CASSSTENEQFF
>TRBV2
CASGRQGANEQFF
>TRBV18
CASSPKGRKQYF
>TRBV6-1
CASRTGNNQPQHF
>TRBV7-2
CASSGDGGNTGELFF
>TRBV7-8
CASSLLPSTDTQYF
>TRBV5-1
CASSLGGEQPQHF
>TRBV19
CASSISQGAYFGQPQHF
>TRBV12-3/TRBV12-4
CASSPANTGELFF
>TRBV20-1
CSARGLLDYEQYF
>TRBV5-6
CASSVSLEQFF
>TRBV7-2
CASSSLVRRGYTF
>TRBV3-1
CASSQGRGQYEQYF
>TRBV7-3
CASSLNPGMTDTQYF
>TRBV4-1
CASSSGTRGITDTQYF
>TRBV11-1
CASSLGRGLYRPEAFF
>TRBV11-2
CASSLGRWGVYGYTF
>TRBV13
CASSPGAVGSTSDEQYF
>TRBV27
CASSTRDRPPLDTQYF
>TRBV6-5
CASSYSMVVRGRPLHF
>TRBV24-1
CATNRAMGGNQPQHF
>TRBV6-6
CASEGRGAYDEQFF
>TRBV12-3/TRBV12-4
CASSSAWTQYF
>TRBV12-3/TRBV12-4
CASSSGLAGGGWETQYF
>TRBV4-1
CASSQGPQETQYF
>TRBV5-4
CATSGAGGRTGELFF
>TRBV20-1
CSVTRTQSRGNYNEQFF
>TRBV2
CASKADRTNEKLFF
>TRBV4-1
CASSLRIDTEAFF
>TRBV20-1
CSARSVTDKGPQYF
>TRBV5-1
CASSLVGGPVGEQFF
>TRBV7-2
CASSLGWGPRGTEAFF